This TCR beta chain came from a study of T-cell reconstitution after alpha-beta-depleted transplantation in children. This clonotype was observed many times. The V and J ends lost 1 base and 2 bases respectively, with 8 bases between them. CDR3 length: 14 residues. Using unique molecular identifiers, the investigators prepared the TCRbeta library. One entry per CDR3 protein, called by TCRdb with MiXCR from the PCR reads. The sample yields about 110,000 distinct CDR3 sequences, 5% to 8% seen once. This clonotype was obtained from a male patient aged 2 to 9 who had a stem cell transplant for acute lymphoblastic leukemia, so the T cells may come from the graft donor. The material was PBMCs, mostly from graft donor cells, obtained 360 days after TCRalphabeta/CD19-depleted stem cell transplant. This chain uses TRBV12-3 or TRBV12-4 with TRBJ2-5; no definite D call. CDR3 amino acids: CASSLDHHQETQYF. DNA of the CDR3: TGTGCCAGCAGTTTAGATCACCATCAAGAGACCCAGTACTTC.